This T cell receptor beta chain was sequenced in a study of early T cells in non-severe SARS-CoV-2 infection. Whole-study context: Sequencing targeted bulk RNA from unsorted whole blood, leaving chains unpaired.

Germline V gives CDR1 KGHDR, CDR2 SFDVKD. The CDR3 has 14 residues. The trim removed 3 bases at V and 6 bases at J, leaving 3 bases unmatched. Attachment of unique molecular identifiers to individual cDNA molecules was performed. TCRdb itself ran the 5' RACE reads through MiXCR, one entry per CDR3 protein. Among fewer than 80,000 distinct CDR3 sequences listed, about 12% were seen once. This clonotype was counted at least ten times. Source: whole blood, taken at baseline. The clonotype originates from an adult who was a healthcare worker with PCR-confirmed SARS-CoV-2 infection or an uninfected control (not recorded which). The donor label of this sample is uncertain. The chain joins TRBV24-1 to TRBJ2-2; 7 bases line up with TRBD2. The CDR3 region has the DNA TGTGCCACCAGTGATGCCGGACTAGCCGGGGAGCTGTTTTTT. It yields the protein CATSDAGLAGELFF.